A selection of T cell receptor beta chains follows, all from one sample in a study of response to subunit inactivated influenza vaccine. TCRdb fed the RT-PCR reads into MiXCR, producing one record per CDR3 protein. The sample lists some 550,000 distinct CDR3 sequences, 20% to 25% occurring once. These data were also filed under a second study, of T cells expressing NK-cell markers.

Sequences were derived from CD4+ T cells sorted from PBMCs, sampled 11 to 12 days after vaccination. Receptors were obtained from a man between 45 and 60 years old who received an inactivated influenza vaccine. The CDR3 runs from the conserved cysteine through the conserved F or W. D genes are given only for firm matches. A clone size is listed for some rows: how often the clone was seen (once, few, many), or a class if it is expanded.

V,J,D,size,DNA,CDR3
TRBV28,TRBJ2-2,TRBD1,few,TGTGCCAGCAGTTTATCTAACAGGGGGCGTGGGGAGCTGTTTTTT,CASSLSNRGRGELFF
TRBV20-1,TRBJ2-7,TRBD2,few,TGCAGTGCTAGGAGCGGGGGACCGAATCCCTACGAGCAGTACTTC,CSARSGGPNPYEQYF
TRBV7-9,TRBJ2-5,.,.,TGTGCCAGCAGCTGGGACTCTGTCTCGACGGAGACCCAGTACTTC,CASSWDSVSTETQYF
TRBV20-1,TRBJ2-1,.,.,TGCAGTGCTAGAGGCCCTGCCAGTGAGCAGTTCTTC,CSARGPASEQFF
TRBV20-1,TRBJ1-6,.,few,TGCAGTGCTAGAGAGATAGCGCGGGGCTATAATTCACCCCTCCACTTT,CSAREIARGYNSPLHF
TRBV5-1,TRBJ2-7,.,.,TGCGCCAGCAGCCGCGGCCCCGAGCAGTACTTC,CASSRGPEQYF
TRBV6-2/TRBV6-3,TRBJ2-3,TRBD2,.,TGTGCCAGCAGTTCCTACTCGACTAGCGGGACTAGGGATCCGGATACGCAGTATTTT,CASSSYSTSGTRDPDTQYF
TRBV7-2,TRBJ2-7,.,many,TGTGCCAGCAGCTTAGCCCTGGGGGTTGAATACGAGCAGTACTTC,CASSLALGVEYEQYF
TRBV9,TRBJ1-2,TRBD1,many,TGTGCCAGCAGCGTAGGGACAGGGGAATACGGTGGCTACACCTTC,CASSVGTGEYGGYTF
TRBV15,TRBJ2-5,TRBD2,few,TGTGCCACCAGCCCAACGGGGGGAGTGGCGACCCAGTACTTC,CATSPTGGVATQYF
TRBV29-1,TRBJ2-1,.,few,TGCAGCGTCAAAGGCTTGAGGGGGTACAATGAGCAGTTCTTC,CSVKGLRGYNEQFF
TRBV4-2,TRBJ1-1,TRBD1,.,TGTGCCAGCAGCAAACCGGGACAGGGGTTCCTGAACACTGAAGCTTTCTTT,CASSKPGQGFLNTEAFF
TRBV20-1,TRBJ2-2,TRBD1,.,TGCAGTGCTAACAGGGGGCACACCGGGGAGCTGTTTTTT,CSANRGHTGELFF
TRBV28,TRBJ1-1,TRBD1,few,TGTGCCAGCAGTTTAGGTGGACAGGGAGCAACTGAAGCTTTCTTT,CASSLGGQGATEAFF
TRBV20-1,TRBJ2-2,TRBD2,few,TGCAGTGCTAGGAGTTTCCGGGAGGGCCCCACCGGGGAGCTGTTTTTT,CSARSFREGPTGELFF
TRBV11-2,TRBJ2-2,TRBD2,few,TGTGCCAGCAGCCCCCTAAGAGCGGGGGGTCCCGGGGAGCTGTTTTTT,CASSPLRAGGPGELFF
TRBV2,TRBJ1-2,.,.,TGTGCCAGCAGTGAAACAGGGTTTGGCTACACCTTC,CASSETGFGYTF
TRBV3-1,TRBJ2-1,TRBD2,.,TGTGCCAGCAGCCAAGTAGCGGGGGGGCCTGAGCAGTTCTTC,CASSQVAGGPEQFF
TRBV15,TRBJ2-1,TRBD2,few,TGTGCCACCAGCAGGAGCGGGAGTAACCGCAATGAGCAGTTCTTC,CATSRSGSNRNEQFF
TRBV4-3,TRBJ1-1,.,few,TGCGCCAGCAGCCAAGCCCCAACAGGGAACACTGAAGCTTTCTTT,CASSQAPTGNTEAFF
TRBV7-2,TRBJ2-2,TRBD1,.,TGTGCCAGCAGCCCCGTGACAGGGACCTATGCCGGGGAGCTGTTTTTT,CASSPVTGTYAGELFF
TRBV29-1,TRBJ1-1,.,few,TGCAGCGTTGAAGAATGGACTGAAGCTTTCTTT,CSVEEWTEAFF
TRBV14,TRBJ2-2,TRBD2,.,TGTGCCAGCAGCCAATACCCTGGACTAGCGGGAGGTGGGGAGCTGTTTTTT,CASSQYPGLAGGGELFF
TRBV3-1,TRBJ2-5,.,few,TGTGCCAGCAGCCAAGATCGAGGGATAGAGACCCAGTACTTC,CASSQDRGIETQYF
TRBV20-1,TRBJ2-1,TRBD2,many,TGCAGTGCTAGGGACCTAGCGGGAGGGCCCGATGAGCAGTTCTTC,CSARDLAGGPDEQFF
TRBV5-5,TRBJ2-5,TRBD1,.,TGTGCCAGCAGCGGGGGACAGGGGAGGGAGACCCAGTACTTC,CASSGGQGRETQYF
TRBV4-1,TRBJ2-5,.,few,TGCGCCAGCAGCCAAGTTGGGGGGCAGAAGACCCAGTACTTC,CASSQVGGQKTQYF
TRBV20-1,TRBJ2-5,.,many,TGCAGTGCTAGGGGCCAAGAGACCCAGTACTTC,CSARGQETQYF